These T cell receptor beta chains were read from a single sample in a study of identical twins. TCRdb itself ran the 5' RACE reads through MiXCR, one entry per CDR3 protein. The sample lists about 690,000 distinct CDR3 sequences, 5.5% to 6.5% occurring once. What was sequenced was naive T cells sorted from blood. All receptors derive from a man younger than 30 in good health. Each CDR3 is given with its conserved first and last residue. The D gene is left open where the match is weak. Where a row states a size, it is once, few, many or the class of an expanded clone; other rows omit it.

V	J	D	size	CDR3	DNA
TRBV29-1	TRBJ2-1	-	few	CSVDVVQSSYNEQFF	TGCAGCGTCGACGTGGTTCAGAGCTCCTACAATGAGCAGTTCTTC
TRBV7-9	TRBJ2-7	-	few	CASSAGGQLNYEQYF	TGTGCCAGCAGCGCCGGGGGCCAGCTAAACTACGAGCAGTACTTC
TRBV3-1	TRBJ1-2	-	many	CASSQDPSAGYTF	TGTGCCAGCAGCCAAGATCCTTCGGCGGGCTACACCTTC
TRBV28	TRBJ1-2	TRBD1	few	CASSWTGAYGYTF	TGTGCCAGCAGTTGGACAGGCGCCTATGGCTACACCTTC
TRBV9	TRBJ2-3	TRBD1	-	CASSVGIGWTGDLPISDTQYF	TGTGCCAGCAGCGTAGGAATAGGGTGGACAGGGGATCTCCCGATTTCAGATACGCAGTATTTT
TRBV20-1	TRBJ1-5	-	many	CSARASGGPSNQPQHF	TGCAGTGCTAGGGCATCTGGGGGGCCTAGCAATCAGCCCCAGCATTTT
TRBV12-3/TRBV12-4	TRBJ2-1	-	many	CASSPRGGNSYNEQFF	TGTGCCAGCAGTCCCCGAGGCGGGAATTCCTACAATGAGCAGTTCTTC
TRBV20-1	TRBJ1-1	-	many	CSARRLGPNTEAFF	TGCAGTGCTCGTAGATTGGGGCCGAACACTGAAGCTTTCTTT
TRBV24-1	TRBJ2-5	TRBD2	many	CATSDLMGAGATQYF	TGTGCCACCAGTGATTTGATGGGAGCGGGGGCGACCCAGTACTTC
TRBV7-9	TRBJ1-1	TRBD1	many	CASSTRTGRNTEAFF	TGTGCCAGCAGCACGAGGACAGGGAGGAACACTGAAGCTTTCTTT
TRBV29-1	TRBJ2-2	-	many	CSADRGTGELFF	TGCAGCGCCGACCGGGGCACCGGGGAGCTGTTTTTT
TRBV20-1	TRBJ2-1	TRBD2	-	CSARGTGGGDEQLF	TGCAGTGCTAGGGGGACGGGGGGTGGCGATGAGCAGTTGTTC
TRBV20-1	TRBJ1-2	-	few	CSARFKGSYGYTF	TGCAGTGCTAGATTTAAGGGAAGCTATGGCTACACCTTC
TRBV29-1	TRBJ2-2	-	many	CSAGWGGPGGTLNTGELFF	TGCAGCGCTGGTTGGGGGGGTCCTGGAGGGACACTGAACACCGGGGAGCTGTTTTTT
TRBV15	TRBJ2-3	-	many	CATSGYKDTQYF	TGTGCCACCAGCGGATACAAGGATACGCAGTATTTT
TRBV24-1	TRBJ2-1	TRBD2	many	CATSDPAGGPDNEQFF	TGTGCCACCAGTGATCCAGCGGGAGGGCCCGACAATGAGCAGTTCTTC
TRBV20-1	TRBJ2-1	-	many	CSARINFASSQFF	TGCAGTGCTAGGATTAACTTTGCTAGCAGCCAGTTCTTC
TRBV20-1	TRBJ2-1	TRBD2	few	CSAKRPSGRANEQFF	TGCAGTGCTAAGCGTCCGAGCGGGAGGGCCAATGAGCAGTTCTTC
TRBV29-1	TRBJ2-2	-	many	CSALGSFAGELFF	TGCAGCGCCCTCGGGAGTTTTGCCGGGGAGCTGTTTTTT
TRBV30	TRBJ1-2	-	-	CAWRKTGEGQGYTF	TGTGCCTGGAGGAAAACCGGGGAGGGTCAGGGCTACACCTTC
TRBV7-2	TRBJ2-7	TRBD2	-	CASSRAGGPGYEQYF	TGTGCCAGCAGCCGAGCGGGAGGGCCGGGGTACGAGCAGTACTTC
TRBV3-1	TRBJ2-3	TRBD2	few	CASSRLREGLRADTQYF	TGTGCCAGCAGCCGCCTCCGGGAGGGCCTTCGCGCAGATACGCAGTATTTT
TRBV7-9	TRBJ2-7	-	few	CASSFSEEQYF	TGTGCCAGCAGCTTTTCAGAGGAGCAGTACTTC
TRBV12-3/TRBV12-4	TRBJ1-5	-	-	CASTGGLIQPQHF	TGTGCCAGCACCGGTGGTTTAATTCAGCCCCAGCATTTT
TRBV5-1	TRBJ2-1	-	many	CASSLDTDIYNEQFF	TGCGCCAGCAGCCTTGACACAGACATATACAATGAGCAGTTCTTC
TRBV19	TRBJ1-1	-	-	CASTPLGVNTEAFF	TGTGCCAGTACCCCCCTCGGAGTGAACACTGAAGCTTTCTTT
TRBV10-3	TRBJ2-6	-	many	CAISESWGGSNVLTF	TGTGCCATCAGTGAGTCCTGGGGCGGCTCCAACGTCCTGACTTTC
TRBV20-1	TRBJ2-2	TRBD1	few	CSARGQGGNLGELFF	TGCAGTGCTAGAGGACAGGGGGGGAATTTGGGGGAGCTGTTTTTT
TRBV4-1	TRBJ2-2	-	-	CASSQFFGSNTGELFF	TGCGCCAGCAGCCAATTTTTTGGATCGAACACCGGGGAGCTGTTTTTT
TRBV5-1	TRBJ2-3	TRBD2	many	CASSGGLAGVTDTQYF	TGCGCCAGCAGCGGCGGACTAGCGGGAGTCACAGATACGCAGTATTTT